This TCR beta chain was sequenced for a study of cytomegalovirus exposure and HLA in healthy donors. Study-wide results and caveats: TCR association rates varied by HLA locus in a later analysis, with DRB1 highest and HLA-C lowest.

This donor's CMV serostatus went unrecorded. A word on this clone: What it binds is not known.

Germline values: CDR1 MDHEN, CDR2 SYDVKM. The V and J ends lost 1 base and 11 bases, in that order; junction bases with no gene match: 7. This CDR3 has 13 amino acids. The PCR had 60 Vbeta and 13 Jbeta primers. Clones were sequenced by immunoSEQ multiplex PCR, and TCRdb holds only the in-frame ones, with some missing. The data show fewer than 150,000 clones, with roughly 73% seen just once and 13% to 15% held by the top ten. The sequenced material came from PBMCs. The chain employs TRBV28 and TRBJ1-2; the match to TRBD1 covers 7 bases. The receptor's source is a human donor in good health. The CDR3 coding sequence is TGTGCCAGCAGTTTATATACGGGACAGCCTTACACCTTC. It codes for CASSLYTGQPYTF.